Each of the 27 T cell receptor beta chains below was sequenced from the same sample in a study of T cell responses to AZD1222 COVID-19 vaccine (dated by TCRdb to the early 2020s). Library prep was done by the immunoSEQ multiplex PCR assay. Imported from immuneACCESS, the table was reduced by TCRdb to in-frame sequences with V and J called. These copies leave out some clones; in studies compared against another copy, an unresolved V gene accounts for under half, and the cause of the remainder is not known. The table for this sample lists 160,000 or so clones; around 90% of them were counted only once. The ten largest make up 1.5% to 2% of the sample. In light of the paper, this sample's time point label describes: baseline before first vaccination. The sequencing used peripheral blood, collected on day 0 of AZD1222 vaccination. Every receptor here comes from an adult in good health.

The genes are TRBV5-5 and TRBJ1-5; D unclear. The V gene lost 1 base and the J gene lost 0 bases, with 8 bases spanning the gap. CDR1 and CDR2 (germline): SGHKS, YYEKEE (reference sequence). This CDR3 region has 15 residues. The CDR3 region has the DNA TGTGCCAGCAGCTTGTCATATTATAGCAATCAGCCCCAGCATTTT. This gives the protein CASSLSYYSNQPQHF.

CDR3 sequence (DNA): TGTGCCAGCAGCCCGACGGGCTCCAGCTCCTACGAGCAGTACGTC. Amino acid sequence: CASSPTGSSSYEQYV. This chain links TRBV5-5 with TRBJ2-7; D is uncertain. V lost 4 bases to trimming and J lost 0 bases, with 14 bases between them. CDR3 length equals 15 residues. Germline V gene sequence: CDR1 SGHKS, CDR2 YYEKEE (reference sequence).

This clone is a singleton in its sample. CDR3 sequence reads: CASRARQVNYGYTF. Here the CDR3 DNA reads TGTGCCAGCAGGGCCCGACAGGTTAACTATGGCTACACCTTC. The J gene is TRBJ1-2, the V gene TRBV2; a possible D gene is TRBD1 (6 bases). Trimming shortened V by 6 bases and J by 1 base, and 12 bases separated the two germline ends. Per the germline V gene, CDR1 is SNHLY and CDR2 is FYNNEI. This CDR3 is built from 14 residues. Variable domain in full (rest from reference TRBV2 and TRBJ1-2): EPEVTQTPSHQVTQMGQEVILRCVPISNHLYFYWYRQILGQKVEFLVSFYNNEISEKSEIFDDQFSVERPDGSNFTLKIRSTKLEDSAMYFCASRARQVNYGYTFGSGTRLTVV.

This clone was detected only once. The V gene is TRBV6-2 or TRBV6-3, the J gene TRBJ2-3, with 12 bases fitting TRBD2. Germline CDR1 MNHEY, CDR2 SVGEGT. V was clipped by 6 bases and J by 0 bases; unmatched bases: 13. The CDR3 has 19 amino acids. DNA for the CDR3: TGTGCCAGCAGCTTCTCACCTAGCGGGAGGGCCCTTAGCACAGATACGCAGTATTTT. As protein: CASSFSPSGRALSTDTQYF.

The CDR3: CASSEWRHGNEQFF. The CDR3 coding sequence is TGCGCCAGCAGTGAGTGGCGACACGGAAATGAGCAGTTCTTC. The rearrangement links TRBV10-1 to TRBJ2-1; no clear D gene. Germline V gene data show CDR1 as WNHNN and CDR2 as SYGVQD (reference sequence). The V end lost 1 base, the J end lost 7 bases, and 11 bases lay between the germline ends. The length of the CDR3 is 14 residues.

This clone was picked up one time. The V call is TRBV4-1, the J call TRBJ1-2; TRBD1 aligns across 8 bases. This CDR3 region has 14 residues. Per the germline V gene, CDR1 is MGHRA and CDR2 is YSYEKL. The J segment lost 4 bases and the V segment lost 4 bases, leaving 5 bases of the junction unmatched. The CDR3 is CASSPEGQGYGYTF. The CDR3 nucleotides read TGCGCCAGCAGCCCAGAAGGACAGGGCTATGGCTACACCTTC.

The V call is TRBV4-2, the J call TRBJ1-2; D is uncertain. V shed 2 bases and J shed 1 base, with 8 bases lying between them. CDR3 length: 14 amino acids. Germline CDR1 LGHNA, CDR2 YNFKEQ. DNA for the CDR3: TGTGCCAGCAGCCAACCGGGCGGTAACTATGGCTACACCTTC. This gives the protein CASSQPGGNYGYTF.

This clone was seen once. This rearrangement joins TRBV2 to TRBJ1-5; 8 bases agree with TRBD1. V lost 7 bases to trimming and J lost 7 bases; unmatched junction nucleotides: 6. This CDR3 region has 13 residues. Germline V gene data show CDR1 as SNHLY and CDR2 as FYNNEI. In DNA, the CDR3 is TGTGCCAGCAACGACAGGGGATCACAGCCCCAGCATTTT. Protein sequence: CASNDRGSQPQHF.

On this clone: The same CDR3 arises from other DNA sequences in this sample as well. The CDR3 sequence: CASSPQSYEQYF. Written as DNA, the CDR3 is TGTGCCAGCAGCCCACAAAGCTACGAGCAGTACTTC. The V call is TRBV7-9, the J call TRBJ2-7; no definite D call. The CDR3 covers 12 residues. CDR1 and CDR2 from the germline V gene are SEHNR and FQNEAQ (reference sequence). Trimming stripped 5 bases from V and 3 bases from J, with 8 bases between.

V is TRBV5-6 and J is TRBJ2-7, with TRBD1 as a possible D gene (6 bases). Germline CDR1 is SGHDT and CDR2 is YYEEEE. V was cut by 5 bases and J by 4 bases, with 16 bases left in between. This CDR3 contains 14 residues. This CDR3 reads CASRGQQDLYEQYF. Here the CDR3 DNA reads TGTGCCAGCAGAGGACAGCAGGATCTGTACGAGCAGTACTTC.

The chain has TRBV28 and TRBJ2-1, with a weak D call TRBD1 (5 bases). Germline loops: CDR1 MDHEN, CDR2 SYDVKM. Trimming cost V 3 bases and J 4 bases, with 19 bases left between them. CDR3 length equals 17 residues. This CDR3 is CASSLGRQTLFYNEQFF. The CDR3 coding sequence is TGTGCCAGCAGTTTGGGGCGGCAGACGCTATTTTACAATGAGCAGTTCTTC.

This sequence joins TRBV29-1 and TRBJ2-1; maybe TRBD2 (6 bases). V was clipped by 4 bases and J by 0 bases, with 10 bases between them. Germline lookup yields CDR1 SQVTM and CDR2 ANQGSEA. The CDR3 runs 14 residues. The chain's CDR3 is CSVGGASSYNEQFF. CDR3 in DNA: TGCAGCGTTGGCGGGGCTAGCTCCTACAATGAGCAGTTCTTC.

The chain is built from TRBV7-3 and TRBJ1-2, with 9 bases aligning to TRBD1. The V gene end was trimmed by 5 bases and the J gene end by 5 bases; junction bases not matched to a gene: 12. The CDR3 contains 16 residues. CDR1 SGHTA and CDR2 FQGTGA come from the germline V gene. CDR3 protein: CASSLLPGTGSYGYTF. CDR3 nucleotide sequence: TGTGCCAGCAGCCTCTTGCCCGGGACAGGGTCTTATGGCTACACCTTC.

This sequence joins TRBV3-1 (or the pseudogene TRBV3-2) and TRBJ1-6, with TRBD1 identical over 7 bases. This CDR3 contains 15 residues. The germline V gene encodes CDR1 LGHDT and CDR2 YNNKEL (reference sequence). V shed 1 base and J 7 bases; nucleotides not matched to a gene: 4. The CDR3 DNA sequence: TGTGCCAGCAGCCAAGCGGGACAGCAAAATTCACCCCTCCACTTT. Amino acid sequence: CASSQAGQQNSPLHF.

V is TRBV5-1 and J is TRBJ1-5; D is uncertain. In germline, CDR1 is SGHRS, CDR2 YFSETQ. The CDR3 loop spans 14 amino acids. Between the trimmed V and J ends, which lost 3 bases and 2 bases, there was a span of 9 bases. The CDR3 protein is CASSSGSGNQPQHF. In DNA form, the CDR3 reads TGCGCCAGCAGCTCGGGCTCGGGCAATCAGCCCCAGCATTTT.

The rearrangement links TRBV7-2 to TRBJ1-1; no clear D gene. The CDR3 loop spans 15 amino acids. V was shortened by 1 base and J by 4 bases, with 13 bases between the two germline ends. The germline CDR1 and CDR2 sequences are SGHTA and FQGNSA. The DNA of the CDR3 is TGTGCCAGCAGCTTAGTAAGGGAGGGCGGCACTGAAGCTTTCTTT. Protein sequence: CASSLVREGGTEAFF.

The gene calls are TRBV3-1 (or the pseudogene TRBV3-2) and TRBJ1-1; D is possibly TRBD1 (5 bases). Germline V gene lookup returns CDR1 LGHDT and CDR2 YNNKEL (reference sequence). This CDR3 has 15 residues. V was trimmed by 1 base and J by 4 bases, leaving 13 bases between them. The CDR3 DNA sequence: TGTGCCAGCAGCCAAGGAGACCCAGGGCGCACTGAAGCTTTCTTT. Translating it yields CASSQGDPGRTEAFF.

The V gene is TRBV5-1, the J gene TRBJ1-1; D perhaps matches TRBD1 (6 bases). CDR1 is SGHRS and CDR2 is YFSETQ in the germline V gene. This CDR3 contains 13 residues. Trimming left V 0 bases short and J 4 bases short, with 7 bases between. Here the CDR3 DNA reads TGCGCCAGCAGCTTGGACAGGGCCACTGAAGCTTTCTTT. Its protein product is CASSLDRATEAFF.

The rearrangement uses TRBV7-8 and TRBJ2-1, with unresolved D. V shed 6 bases and J shed 0 bases, with 12 bases lying between them. This CDR3 has 15 amino acids. From germline, CDR1 is SGHVS and CDR2 FQNEAQ. The CDR3: CASSLPDRSYNEQFF. Written as DNA, the CDR3 is TGTGCCAGCAGTCTCCCAGACCGCTCCTACAATGAGCAGTTCTTC.

J is TRBJ1-1 and V is TRBV5-6; D gene uncertain. The CDR3 sequence is 14 residues long. Germline V gene sequence: CDR1 SGHDT, CDR2 YYEEEE. The germline V and J ends were trimmed by 0 bases and 0 bases, with 6 bases remaining between them. CDR3 loop: CASSLAGMNTEAFF. CDR3 nucleotides: TGTGCCAGCAGCTTGGCGGGGATGAACACTGAAGCTTTCTTT.

Of note for this clone: One end of the junction is discordant with germline, which a read error may explain. This chain connects TRBV7-3 to TRBJ2-5, with 8 bases aligning to TRBD1. Germline CDR1 and CDR2: SGHTA and FQGTGA. The CDR3 covers 11 residues. Written as DNA, the CDR3 is TGTGCCAGCAGCCCTGGACAGGGAGGTGACTTC. It specifies CASSPGQGGDF.

The chain couples TRBV20-1 to TRBJ1-3; D might be TRBD1 (6 bases). The CDR3 consists of 16 residues. Germline-derived CDR1 and CDR2 are DFQATT and SNEGSKA (reference sequence). The germline V and J ends were trimmed by 3 bases and 1 base, with 16 bases remaining between them. The CDR3 bases are TGCAGTGCTAGTCGGGCAGGGGTTAATTCTGGAAACACCATATATTTT. Protein product: CSASRAGVNSGNTIYF.

V and J are TRBV30 and TRBJ1-6, with TRBD1 matching over 9 bases. Germline V gene lookup returns CDR1 GTSNPN and CDR2 SVGIG (reference sequence). This CDR3 is built from 16 residues. Trimming removed 7 bases from V and 0 bases from J; junction bases left unmatched: 7. The CDR3, as DNA: TGTGCCTTCACGGGACAGGGTAGCTCCTATAATTCACCCCTCCACTTT. Amino acids: CAFTGQGSSYNSPLHF.

This sequence joins TRBV19 and TRBJ2-1; D possibly corresponds to TRBD2 (5 bases). V dropped 4 bases and J dropped 6 bases, with 13 bases sitting between them. This CDR3 has 14 amino acids. From germline, CDR1 is LNHDA and CDR2 SQIVND (reference sequence). The CDR3 DNA reads TGTGCCAGTAGTAAGTCTAGCTGGAGCAATGAGCAGTTCTTC. Translated: CASSKSSWSNEQFF.

The rearrangement joins TRBV18 to TRBJ1-5; possibly TRBD1 for D (6 bases). V lost 2 bases, J lost 5 bases, and 25 bases lay in between. CDR1 and CDR2 from the germline V gene are KGHSH and LQKENI. CDR3 length: 19 amino acids. Written as DNA, the CDR3 is TGTGCCAGCTCACCAGGGTTGAGACAGGCCACCAAAGGGTATCAGCCCCAGCATTTT. It encodes CASSPGLRQATKGYQPQHF. The full variable domain, completed using reference TRBV18 and TRBJ1-5, is NAGVMQNPRHLVRRRGQEARLRCSPMKGHSHVYWYRQLPEEGLKFMVYLQKENIIDESGMPKERFSAEFPKEGPSILRIQQVVRGDSAAYFCASSPGLRQATKGYQPQHFGDGTRLSIL.

The genes are TRBV27 and TRBJ1-3, with 8 bases that match TRBD1. The V gene's germline CDR1 is MNHEY and CDR2 SMNVEV (reference sequence). The V and J ends lost 4 bases and 7 bases, in that order; junction bases with no gene match: 6. This CDR3 has 14 residues. The CDR3 region is CASSSGQGGNTIYF. The CDR3 bases are TGTGCCAGCAGTTCCGGACAGGGTGGGAACACCATATATTTT.

V usage is TRBV7-3 and J usage is TRBJ2-7, with TRBD1 identical over 8 bases. From germline, CDR1 is SGHTA and CDR2 FQGTGA. The CDR3 runs to 15 residues. J gave up 5 bases and V 6 bases, and 12 bases lay outside the gene matches. The CDR3 DNA is TGTGCCAGCAGTCGGACAGGGAGGCTTCCGGACGAGCAGTACTTC. This codes for CASSRTGRLPDEQYF. The full variable domain, completed using reference TRBV7-3 and TRBJ2-7, is GAGVSQTPSNKVTEKGKYVELRCDPISGHTALYWYRQSLGQGPEFLIYFQGTGAADDSGLPNDRFFAVRPEGSVSTLKIQRTERGDSAVYLCASSRTGRLPDEQYFGPGTRLTVT.